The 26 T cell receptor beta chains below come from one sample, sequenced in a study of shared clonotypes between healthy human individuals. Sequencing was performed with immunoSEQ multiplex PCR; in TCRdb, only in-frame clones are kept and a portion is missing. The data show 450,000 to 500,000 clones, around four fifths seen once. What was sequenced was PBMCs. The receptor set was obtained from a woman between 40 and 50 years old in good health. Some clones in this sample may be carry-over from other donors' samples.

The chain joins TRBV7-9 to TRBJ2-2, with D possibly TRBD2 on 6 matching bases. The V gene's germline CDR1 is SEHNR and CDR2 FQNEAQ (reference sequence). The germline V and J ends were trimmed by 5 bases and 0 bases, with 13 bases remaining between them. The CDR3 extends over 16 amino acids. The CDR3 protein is CASSPLGTSNTGELFF. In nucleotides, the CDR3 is TGTGCCAGCAGCCCCCTAGGGACTTCGAACACCGGGGAGCTGTTTTTT.

For the CDR3, the DNA is TGTGCCAGCAGTCCCGGGACTAGCGGGAGAGACGAGCAGTACTTC. Translation gives CASSPGTSGRDEQYF. V and J are TRBV2 and TRBJ2-7; 14 positions agree with TRBD2. Trimming removed 5 bases from V and 5 bases from J; junction bases left unmatched: 5. The CDR3 extends over 15 amino acids. CDR1 SNHLY and CDR2 FYNNEI come from the germline V gene.

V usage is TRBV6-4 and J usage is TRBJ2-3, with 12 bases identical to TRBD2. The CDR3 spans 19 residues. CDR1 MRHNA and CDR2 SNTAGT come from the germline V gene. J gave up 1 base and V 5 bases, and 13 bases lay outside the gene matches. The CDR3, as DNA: TGTGCCAGCAGTCGGGTTTGTCTAGCGGGAGGGCCAGGCACAGATACGCAGTATTTT. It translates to CASSRVCLAGGPGTDTQYF.

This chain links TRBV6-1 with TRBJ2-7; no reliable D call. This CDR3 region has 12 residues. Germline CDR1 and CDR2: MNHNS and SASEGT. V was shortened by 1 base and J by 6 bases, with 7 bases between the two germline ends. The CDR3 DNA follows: TGTGCCAGCAGTGAAGTTCGTCGCGAGCAGTACTTC. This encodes CASSEVRREQYF.

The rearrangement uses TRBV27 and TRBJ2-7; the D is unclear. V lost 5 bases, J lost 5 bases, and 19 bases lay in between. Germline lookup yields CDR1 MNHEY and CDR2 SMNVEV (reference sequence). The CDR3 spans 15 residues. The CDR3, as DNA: TGTGCCAGCAGTAAACCTAGTAATCTCCTCCACGAGCAGTACTTC. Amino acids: CASSKPSNLLHEQYF.

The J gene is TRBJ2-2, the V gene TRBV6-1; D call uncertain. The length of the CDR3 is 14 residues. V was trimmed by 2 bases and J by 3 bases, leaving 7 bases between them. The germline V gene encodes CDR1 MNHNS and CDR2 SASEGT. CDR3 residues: CASSEREDTGELFF. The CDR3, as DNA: TGTGCCAGCAGTGAAAGGGAAGACACCGGGGAGCTGTTTTTT.

CDR3 amino acids: CAWTHGARTGGYTF. The CDR3 region has the DNA TGTGCCTGGACCCACGGCGCGAGAACTGGTGGCTACACCTTC. The chain combines TRBV30 with TRBJ1-2; no reliable D call. This CDR3 has 14 amino acids. V lost 4 bases to trimming and J lost 7 bases, with 19 bases between them. Germline loops: CDR1 GTSNPN, CDR2 SVGIG (reference sequence).

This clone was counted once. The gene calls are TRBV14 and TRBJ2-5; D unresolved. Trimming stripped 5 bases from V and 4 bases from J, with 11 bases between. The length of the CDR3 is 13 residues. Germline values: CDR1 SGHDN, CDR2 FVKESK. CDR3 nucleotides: TGTGCCAGCAGCATCCGGCTTGGAGAGACCCAGTACTTC. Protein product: CASSIRLGETQYF.

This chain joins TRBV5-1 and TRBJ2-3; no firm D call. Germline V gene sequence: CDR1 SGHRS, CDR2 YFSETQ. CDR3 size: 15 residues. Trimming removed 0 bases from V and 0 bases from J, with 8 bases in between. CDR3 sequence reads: CASSLGDISTDTQYF. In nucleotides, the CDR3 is TGCGCCAGCAGCTTGGGAGACATCAGCACAGATACGCAGTATTTT.

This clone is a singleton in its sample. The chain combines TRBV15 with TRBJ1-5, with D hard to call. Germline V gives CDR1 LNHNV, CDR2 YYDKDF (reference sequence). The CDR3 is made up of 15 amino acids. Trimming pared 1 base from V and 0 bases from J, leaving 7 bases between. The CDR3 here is CATSRGGNSNQPQHF. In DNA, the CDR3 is TGTGCCACCAGCAGAGGAGGGAATAGCAATCAGCCCCAGCATTTT.

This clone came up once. The CDR3: CASSATESSGANVLTF. The CDR3 DNA sequence: TGTGCCAGCAGTGCCACAGAGAGCTCTGGGGCCAACGTCCTGACTTTC. This sequence joins TRBV6-4 and TRBJ2-6; no firm D call. This CDR3 is built from 16 residues. V lost 4 bases and J 0 bases, leaving 10 bases between the germline ends. From germline, CDR1 is MRHNA and CDR2 SNTAGT.

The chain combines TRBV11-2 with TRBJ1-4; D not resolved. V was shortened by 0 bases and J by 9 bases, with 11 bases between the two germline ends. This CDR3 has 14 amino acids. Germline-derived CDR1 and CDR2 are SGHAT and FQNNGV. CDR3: CASSLEVWAQKLFF. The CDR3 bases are TGTGCCAGCAGCTTAGAGGTGTGGGCGCAAAAACTGTTTTTT.

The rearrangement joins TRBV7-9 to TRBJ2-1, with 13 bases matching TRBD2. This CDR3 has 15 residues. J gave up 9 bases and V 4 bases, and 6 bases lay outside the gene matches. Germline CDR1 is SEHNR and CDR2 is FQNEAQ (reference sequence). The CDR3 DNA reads TGTGCCAGCAGCTCATGGACTAGCGGGAGTAGTGAGCAGTTCTTC. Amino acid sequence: CASSSWTSGSSEQFF.

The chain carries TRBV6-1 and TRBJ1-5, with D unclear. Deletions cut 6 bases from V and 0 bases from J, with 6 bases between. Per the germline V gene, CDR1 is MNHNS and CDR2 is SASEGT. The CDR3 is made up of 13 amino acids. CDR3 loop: CASRGISNQPQHF. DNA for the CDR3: TGTGCCAGCAGGGGGATTAGCAATCAGCCCCAGCATTTT.

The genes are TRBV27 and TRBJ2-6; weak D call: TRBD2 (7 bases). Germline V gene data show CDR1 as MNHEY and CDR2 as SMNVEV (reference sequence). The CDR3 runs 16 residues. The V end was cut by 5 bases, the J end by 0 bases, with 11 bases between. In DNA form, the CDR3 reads TGTGCCAGCAGTCGGGGAGGGGGCTCTGGGGCCAACGTCCTGACTTTC. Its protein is CASSRGGGSGANVLTF.

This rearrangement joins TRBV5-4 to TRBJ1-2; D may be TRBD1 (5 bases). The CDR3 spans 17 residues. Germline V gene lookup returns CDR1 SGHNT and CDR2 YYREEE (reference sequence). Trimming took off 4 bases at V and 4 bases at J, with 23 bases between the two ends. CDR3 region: CASSPGSGREYGYGYTF. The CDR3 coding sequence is TGTGCCAGCAGCCCAGGGTCGGGCAGGGAGTACGGCTATGGCTACACCTTC.

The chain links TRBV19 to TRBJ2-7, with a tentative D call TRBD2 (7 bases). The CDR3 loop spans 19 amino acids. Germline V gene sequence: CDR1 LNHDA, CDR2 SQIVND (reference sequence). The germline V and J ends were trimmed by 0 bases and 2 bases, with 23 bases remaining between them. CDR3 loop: CASSIDQVQGGRGTYEQYF. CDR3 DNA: TGTGCCAGTAGTATAGATCAAGTACAGGGAGGGAGGGGTACCTACGAGCAGTACTTC.

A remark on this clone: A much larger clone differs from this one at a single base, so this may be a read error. CDR3 DNA sequence: TGTGCCAGTAGTATGACTAGCGGGAGCTACGAGCAGTACTTC. Amino acid sequence: CASSMTSGSYEQYF. The chain carries TRBV19 and TRBJ2-7, with 12 bases identical to TRBD2. After removal of 3 bases from V and 3 bases from J, the junction contained 0 bases not matched to a gene. Germline assignment: CDR1 LNHDA and CDR2 SQIVND (reference sequence). This CDR3 has 14 residues.

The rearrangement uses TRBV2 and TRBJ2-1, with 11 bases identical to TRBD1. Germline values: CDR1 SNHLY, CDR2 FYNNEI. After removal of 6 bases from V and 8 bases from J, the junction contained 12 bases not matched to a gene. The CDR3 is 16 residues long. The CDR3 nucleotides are TGTGCCAGCAGGGCGCAGGACAGGGGGCCCCTCGATGAGCAGTTCTTC. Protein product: CASRAQDRGPLDEQFF.

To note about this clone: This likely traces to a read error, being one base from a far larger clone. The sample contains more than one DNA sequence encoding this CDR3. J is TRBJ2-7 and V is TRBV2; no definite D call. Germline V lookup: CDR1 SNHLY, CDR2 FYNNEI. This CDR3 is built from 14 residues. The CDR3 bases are TGCGCCAGCAGTGAGGCAGGTTATTCCTACGAGCAGTACTTC. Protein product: CASSEAGYSYEQYF.

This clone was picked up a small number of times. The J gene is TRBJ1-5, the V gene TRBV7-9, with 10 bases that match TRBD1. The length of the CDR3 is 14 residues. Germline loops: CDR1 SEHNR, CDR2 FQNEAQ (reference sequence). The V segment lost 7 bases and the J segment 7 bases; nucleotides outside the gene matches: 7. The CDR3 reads CASTATGGGQPQHF. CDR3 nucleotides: TGTGCCAGCACCGCGACAGGGGGCGGGCAGCCCCAGCATTTT.

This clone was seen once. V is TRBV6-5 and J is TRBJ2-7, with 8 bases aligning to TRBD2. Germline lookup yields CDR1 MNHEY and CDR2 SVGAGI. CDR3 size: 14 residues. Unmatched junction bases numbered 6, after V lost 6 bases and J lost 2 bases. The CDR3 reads CASSRTSGAYEQYF. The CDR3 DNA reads TGTGCCAGCAGCCGAACTAGCGGTGCCTACGAGCAGTACTTC.

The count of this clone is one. The CDR3 protein is CASSESRTSVPYEQYF. CDR3 bases: TGCGCCAGCAGTGAGTCGCGGACTTCCGTTCCCTACGAGCAGTACTTC. V and J are TRBV10-2 and TRBJ2-7; perhaps TRBD2 as D (5 bases). Germline loops: CDR1 WSHSY, CDR2 SAAADI. Trimming took off 0 bases at V and 2 bases at J, with 14 bases between the two ends. The CDR3 has 16 residues.

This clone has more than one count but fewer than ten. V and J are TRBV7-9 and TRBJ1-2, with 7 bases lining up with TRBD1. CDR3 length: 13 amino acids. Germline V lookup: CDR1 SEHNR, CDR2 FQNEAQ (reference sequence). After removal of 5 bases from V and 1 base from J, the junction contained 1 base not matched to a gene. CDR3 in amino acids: CASSRDSNYGYTF. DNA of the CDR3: TGTGCCAGCAGCCGGGACAGTAACTATGGCTACACCTTC.

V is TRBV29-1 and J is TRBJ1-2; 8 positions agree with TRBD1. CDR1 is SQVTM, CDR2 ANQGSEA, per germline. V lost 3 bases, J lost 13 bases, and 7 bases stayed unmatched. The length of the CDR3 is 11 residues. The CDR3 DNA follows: TGCAGCGTTGAGGAGGTGGACAGGGCCACCTTC. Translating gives CSVEEVDRATF.

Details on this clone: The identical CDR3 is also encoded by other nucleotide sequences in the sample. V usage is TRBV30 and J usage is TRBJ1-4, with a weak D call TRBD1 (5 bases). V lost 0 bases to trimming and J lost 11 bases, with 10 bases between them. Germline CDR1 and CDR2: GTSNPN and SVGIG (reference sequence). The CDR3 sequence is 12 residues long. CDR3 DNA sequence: TGTGCCTGGAGTGTTCTAGGGGAGAAACTGTTTTTT. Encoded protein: CAWSVLGEKLFF.